Listed below are T cell receptor beta chains from one sample, sequenced in a study of graft-versus-host responses after intestinal transplantation. Their antigens are not known. Profiled with immunoSEQ multiplex PCR; TCRdb holds only in-frame clones, not every one. The table shows about 86,000 clones, with 88% occurring only once. The source material was unstimulated CD4+ T cells sorted from spleen or lymph node cells, sampled before transplant. The receptors were gathered from a human donor who was the organ donor for an intestinal transplant. CDR3s include the opening cysteine and the closing phenylalanine or tryptophan. Each record gives: D gene, V gene, J gene, CDR3 protein, CDR3 DNA. The D gene is left open where the match is weak.

NA	TRBV19	TRBJ2-2	CASSRLPSLNTGELFF	TGTGCCAGTAGTAGACTGCCTTCCTTGAACACCGGGGAGCTGTTTTTT
TRBD1	TRBV28	TRBJ2-5	CASSSGGTGGGLADRQYF	TGTGCCAGCAGTTCAGGCGGGACAGGGGGCGGACTAGCGGATCGACAGTACTTC
TRBD2	TRBV9	TRBJ2-3	CASSVVSSGVDTQYF	TGTGCCAGCAGCGTAGTTTCTAGCGGTGTAGATACGCAGTATTTT
NA	TRBV27	TRBJ2-5	CASSLADQETQYF	TGTGCCAGCAGTTTGGCGGACCAAGAGACCCAGTACTTC
NA	TRBV11-2	TRBJ2-5	CASTTRGGQGLETQYF	TGTGCCAGCACCACTAGGGGGGGGCAGGGCCTTGAGACCCAGTACTTC
NA	TRBV4-3	TRBJ2-7	CASSQDWAGTYEQYF	TGCGCCAGCAGCCAAGATTGGGCTGGCACCTACGAGCAGTACTTC
NA	TRBV10-3	TRBJ2-7	CAISEGRTAYEQYF	TGTGCCATCAGTGAGGGTAGGACTGCCTACGAGCAGTACTTC
NA	TRBV4-1	TRBJ1-2	CASSQDGGADGIYGYTF	TGCGCCAGCAGCCAAGATGGGGGGGCCGATGGTATCTATGGCTACACCTTC
TRBD2	TRBV19	TRBJ2-1	CASIAGGSYNEQFF	TGTGCCAGTATAGCGGGGGGGTCCTACAATGAGCAGTTCTTC
NA	TRBV2	TRBJ2-7	CASTYSESSYEQYF	TGTGCCAGCACTTATTCCGAGAGCTCCTACGAGCAGTACTTC
TRBD1	TRBV11-2	TRBJ1-4	CASSLVVGQPNEKLFF	TGTGCCAGCAGCTTAGTGGTGGGACAGCCTAATGAAAAACTGTTTTTT
NA	TRBV4-3	TRBJ1-3	CASSQAGNTIYF	TGCGCCAGCAGCCAAGCGGGAAACACCATATATTTT
NA	TRBV20-1	TRBJ2-4	CSAPRGNIQYF	TGCAGTGCGCCGCGCGGAAACATTCAGTACTTC
TRBD1	TRBV18	TRBJ1-2	CASSPQRDRANFGYTF	TGTGCCAGCTCACCCCAAAGGGACAGGGCGAACTTTGGCTACACCTTC
NA	TRBV27	TRBJ1-2	CASSLSWSGLDGYIF	TGTGCCAGCAGTTTATCATGGTCAGGGTTGGATGGCTACATCTTC